The subject of this entry is one T cell receptor (beta chain). Its antigen is unknown. This sample is drawn from a study of CD8+ T cells in alopecia areata. For the study at large: The study gave tofacitinib for 6 to 18 months, then 6 months off drug.

After isolation, RNA underwent reverse transcription to generate cDNA as the sequencing template. Sequencing used immunoSEQ multiplex PCR; TCRdb keeps in-frame clones, though not all of them. The sample contains over 150,000 clones, roughly 59% of which appear only once. Study results and caveats: Higher clonality was seen in lesional scalp than in normal scalp, especially in alopecia totalis/universalis.

Trimming stripped 6 bases from V and 1 base from J, with 7 bases between. The germline gives CDR1 SGHTA, CDR2 FQGNSA. The CDR3 runs to 13 residues. It was from alopecia areata patients that lesional scalp punch biopsies and peripheral blood were collected. The receptor comes from a human donor with alopecia areata. V gene TRBV7-2 combines with J gene TRBJ1-5; D not certain. The specimen was CD4+ T cells sorted from blood, collected at week 0. The CDR3 nucleotides are TGTGCCAGCAGAGAAGAAAGCAATCAGCCCCAGCATTTT. Translation gives CASREESNQPQHF. Combining the CDR3 with reference TRBV7-2 and TRBJ1-5 gives the whole variable domain GAGVSQSPSNKVTEKGKDVELRCDPISGHTALYWYRQSLGQGLEFLIYFQGNSAPDKSGLPSDRFSAERTGGSVSTLTIQRTQQEDSAVYLCASREESNQPQHFGDGTRLSIL.